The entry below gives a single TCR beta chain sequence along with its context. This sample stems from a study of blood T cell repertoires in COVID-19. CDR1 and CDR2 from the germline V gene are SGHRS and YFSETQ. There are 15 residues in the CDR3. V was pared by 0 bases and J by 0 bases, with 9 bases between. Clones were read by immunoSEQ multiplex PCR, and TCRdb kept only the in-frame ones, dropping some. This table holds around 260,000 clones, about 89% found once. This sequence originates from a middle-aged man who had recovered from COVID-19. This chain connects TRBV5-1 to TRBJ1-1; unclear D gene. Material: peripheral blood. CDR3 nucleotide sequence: TGCGCCAGCAGCTTGGCCGTTCACTTGAACACTGAAGCTTTCTTT. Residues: CASSLAVHLNTEAFF.